The 17 T cell receptor beta chains reported below all come from one sample, sequenced in a study of T cell repertoires in cytomegalovirus infection. MiXCR, run by TCRdb on the reads, gives a single entry per CDR3 protein. The sample includes fewer than 200,000 distinct CDR3 sequences, 13% to 15% of them seen just once. Sample: PBMCs. The receptors were gathered from a human donor in good health (CMV status not recorded). Some clones in this sample may be carry-over from other donors' samples.

The V call is TRBV4-3, the J call TRBJ2-5; D is uncertain. Germline-derived CDR1 and CDR2 are LGHNA and YSLEER. The CDR3 sequence is 13 residues long. The V gene lost 2 bases and the J gene lost 4 bases, with 8 bases spanning the gap. The CDR3 nucleotides read TGCGCCAGCAGCCAACTTTCTTCAGAGACCCAGTACTTC. Translating gives CASSQLSSETQYF.

This clonotype came up many times. The chain uses TRBV5-6 and TRBJ2-7; D not certain. Trimming took 0 bases from V and 0 from J, leaving 10 bases between them. CDR3 length: 15 amino acids. Germline values: CDR1 SGHDT, CDR2 YYEEEE. In DNA form, the CDR3 reads TGTGCCAGCAGCTTGGGACCCAGCATCTCCTACGAGCAGTACTTC. It specifies CASSLGPSISYEQYF. The variable domain in full, completed from reference TRBV5-6 and TRBJ2-7, reads DAGVTQSPTHLIKTRGQQVTLRCSPKSGHDTVSWYQQALGQGPQFIFQYYEEEERQRGNFPDRFSGHQFPNYSSELNVNALLLGDSALYLCASSLGPSISYEQYFGPGTRLTVT.

This clonotype came up many times. The chain links TRBV7-2 to TRBJ1-4, with D possibly TRBD1 on 5 matching bases. The CDR3 length is 13 residues. Germline CDR1 is SGHTA and CDR2 is FQGNSA. V was pared by 4 bases and J by 10 bases, with 13 bases between. Here the CDR3 DNA reads TGTGCCAGCAGCTCGGGGACTCGAGTAAAACTGTTTTTT. Translating gives CASSSGTRVKLFF.

This clonotype occurred a few times. The V call is TRBV6-1, the J call TRBJ1-5; D unresolved. The V end was cut by 7 bases, the J end by 4 bases, with 17 bases between. CDR1 and CDR2 from the germline V gene are MNHNS and SASEGT. The CDR3 is 15 amino acids. The CDR3 DNA reads TGTGCCAGCACCGCCGACACTCGCCAAAATCAGCCCCAGCATTTT. As protein: CASTADTRQNQPQHF.

This clonotype occurred many times. The rearrangement joins TRBV4-2 to TRBJ2-5; 15 bases are a match to TRBD2. This CDR3 spans 20 amino acids. Germline CDR1 and CDR2: LGHNA and YNFKEQ. The junction had 10 bases not matched to a gene; V was cut back by 0 bases and J by 2 bases. The CDR3 spells CASSQEGTSGGYLLQETQYF. CDR3 bases: TGTGCCAGCAGCCAAGAGGGGACTAGCGGGGGGTATTTACTTCAAGAGACCCAGTACTTC.

There are a few counts of this clonotype. This chain links TRBV28 with TRBJ2-1; 16 bases agree with TRBD2. CDR3 size: 17 residues. V dropped 1 base and J dropped 9; count of bases not matched to a gene: 6. Germline V lookup: CDR1 MDHEN, CDR2 SYDVKM. CDR3 nucleotide sequence: TGTGCCAGCAGTTTATTGGGACTAGCGGGAGGGACGGGTGAGCAGTTCTTC. This translates into CASSLLGLAGGTGEQFF.

This clonotype showed up many times. This chain connects TRBV7-9 to TRBJ2-1; 7 bases line up with TRBD1. The CDR3 consists of 15 residues. J gave up 3 bases and V 5 bases, and 7 bases lay outside the gene matches. Per germline, CDR1 SEHNR and CDR2 FQNEAQ (reference sequence). The CDR3: CASSHPRGNYNEQFF. The CDR3 bases are TGTGCCAGCAGCCACCCCAGGGGGAACTACAATGAGCAGTTCTTC. The full variable domain, rest sourced from reference TRBV7-9 and TRBJ2-1, is DTGVSQNPRHKITKRGQNVTFRCDPISEHNRLYWYRQTLGQGPEFLTYFQNEAQLEKSRLLSDRFSAERPKGSFSTLEIQRTEQGDSAMYLCASSHPRGNYNEQFFGPGTRLTVL.

This clonotype was detected ten times or more. The chain recombines TRBV5-6 with TRBJ2-2; TRBD1 is a possible D gene (6 bases). The V end was cut by 9 bases, the J end by 5 bases, with 14 bases between. The CDR3 is 13 amino acids. CDR1 and CDR2 (germline): SGHDT, YYEEEE. As DNA, the CDR3 is TGTGCCACTTCCCTGAGGGGGACCGGGGAGCTGTTTTTT. This sequence encodes CATSLRGTGELFF.

This clonotype was seen only a few times. The chain joins TRBV9 to TRBJ1-2; D uncertain. The CDR3 consists of 17 residues. V gave up 5 bases and J gave up 2 bases, with 22 bases separating them. The germline V gene encodes CDR1 SGDLS and CDR2 YYNGEE. The CDR3 loop reads CASSAQQWSKTNYGYTF. In DNA form, the CDR3 reads TGTGCCAGCAGTGCCCAGCAGTGGTCCAAAACGAACTATGGCTACACCTTC. The full variable domain, rest sourced from reference TRBV9 and TRBJ1-2, is DSGVTQTPKHLITATGQRVTLRCSPRSGDLSVYWYQQSLDQGLQFLIQYYNGEERAKGNILERFSAQQFPDLHSELNLSSLELGDSALYFCASSAQQWSKTNYGYTFGSGTRLTVV.

As DNA, the CDR3 is TGCAGCGTGGGAGGCAGAGGGCAGGAACGCTATGGCTACACCTTC. Its protein is CSVGGRGQERYGYTF. This chain joins TRBV29-1 and TRBJ1-2; unclear D gene. V was clipped by 6 bases and J by 4 bases, with 21 bases between them. CDR3 length equals 15 residues. The germline gives CDR1 SQVTM, CDR2 ANQGSEA.

The genes are TRBV4-2 and TRBJ1-1, with D hard to call. Germline loops: CDR1 LGHNA, CDR2 YNFKEQ. CDR3 length: 13 amino acids. V was clipped by 3 bases and J by 0 bases, with 5 bases between them. CDR3 region: CASSQKVNTEAFF. CDR3 DNA: TGTGCCAGCAGCCAGAAAGTGAACACTGAAGCTTTCTTT.

This clonotype was counted a few times. J is TRBJ2-2 and V is TRBV7-9, with TRBD2 matching 8 bases. Germline CDR1 reads SEHNR; CDR2 reads FQNEAQ (reference sequence). Trimming removed 5 bases from V and 1 base from J; junction bases left unmatched: 3. This CDR3 contains 15 residues. The CDR3, as DNA: TGTGCCAGCAGCACCGGGACTAGGAACACCGGGGAGCTGTTTTTT. Protein product: CASSTGTRNTGELFF.

This sequence joins TRBV19 and TRBJ2-1; D not certain. Germline V gene sequence: CDR1 LNHDA, CDR2 SQIVND (reference sequence). V was shortened by 1 base and J by 3 bases, with 7 bases between the two germline ends. The CDR3 covers 14 residues. CDR3 sequence (DNA): TGTGCCAGTAGTATAGGGCAGGTCTACAATGAGCAGTTCTTC. This translates into CASSIGQVYNEQFF. The entire variable domain, with the rest obtained from reference TRBV19 and TRBJ2-1, is as follows: DGGITQSPKYLFRKEGQNVTLSCEQNLNHDAMYWYRQDPGQGLRLIYYSQIVNDFQKGDIAEGYSVSREKKESFPLTVTSAQKNPTAFYLCASSIGQVYNEQFFGPGTRLTVL.

This clonotype has a count of ten or more. Here the CDR3 reads CASTLGPLSYEQYF. The CDR3 region has the DNA TGTGCCAGCACCCTGGGACCGCTGTCCTACGAGCAGTACTTC. V is TRBV28 and J is TRBJ2-7; D is possibly TRBD1 or TRBD2 (5 bases each). Germline V gives CDR1 MDHEN, CDR2 SYDVKM. V dropped 7 bases and J dropped 1 base, with 14 bases sitting between them. This CDR3 is built from 14 residues.

This clonotype was counted ten times or more. The V gene is TRBV29-1, the J gene TRBJ2-1; D is perhaps TRBD2 (6 bases). This CDR3 has 17 residues. V was cut by 4 bases and J by 3 bases, with 22 bases left in between. Per germline, CDR1 SQVTM and CDR2 ANQGSEA. The CDR3 DNA sequence: TGCAGCGTTGTAGACCCGAAACGCGGGAATTTCTACAATGAGCAGTTCTTC. The encoded protein is CSVVDPKRGNFYNEQFF.

A few counts support this clonotype. This chain uses TRBV7-2 with TRBJ2-7, with TRBD1 matching 8 bases. V dropped 4 bases and J dropped 5; count of bases not matched to a gene: 7. The germline V gene encodes CDR1 SGHTA and CDR2 FQGNSA. The CDR3 extends over 14 amino acids. CDR3 in DNA: TGTGCCAGCAGCTCCCGGGACAGGCCTAACGAGCAGTACTTC. It specifies CASSSRDRPNEQYF.

The genes are TRBV27 and TRBJ1-5; tentatively, D is TRBD1 (5 bases). Trimming shortened V by 2 bases and J by 4 bases, and 12 bases separated the two germline ends. This CDR3 spans 15 amino acids. The V gene's germline CDR1 is MNHEY and CDR2 SMNVEV (reference sequence). DNA for the CDR3: TGTGCCAGCAGTTTAGCCGCCGAGGGGAATCAGCCCCAGCATTTT. This encodes CASSLAAEGNQPQHF.